Presented here are 3 T cell receptor beta chains from one specimen sequenced in a study of T-cell memory formation after mild COVID-19. MiXCR, applied by TCRdb to the 5' RACE reads, yields one record per CDR3 protein. The repertoire holds some 310,000 distinct CDR3 sequences, with 20% to 25% as singletons. The sequencing sample was made of PBMCs or a T cell subset sorted from them (not recorded which). These receptor sequences come from a young man who had mild COVID-19 (a few samples of this study predate the infection). Cell type and time point are not known.

The chain couples TRBV25-1 to TRBJ2-3, with D perhaps matching TRBD1 (5 bases). The CDR3 spans 16 residues. Germline CDR1 reads MGHDK; CDR2 reads SYGVNS. V was trimmed by 4 bases and J by 3 bases, leaving 17 bases between them. CDR3 nucleotide sequence: TGTGCCAGCAGTGGGGGCCCCATTAGTGGAACAGATACGCAGTATTTT. As protein: CASSGGPISGTDTQYF.

This clonotype was picked up many times. V and J are TRBV12-3 or TRBV12-4 and TRBJ1-4; D is perhaps TRBD1 (5 bases). This CDR3 is 12 amino acids long. V was shortened by 5 bases and J by 6 bases, with 7 bases between the two germline ends. The CDR3 region is CASSPGYEKLFF. CDR3 DNA sequence: TGTGCCAGCAGTCCAGGGTATGAAAAACTGTTTTTT.

The chain has TRBV11-3 and TRBJ2-3, with TRBD2 matching over 15 bases. Germline CDR1 SGHNT, CDR2 YENEEA. V lost 5 bases to trimming and J lost 6 bases; unmatched junction nucleotides: 3. This CDR3 spans 15 amino acids. The CDR3 reads CASSRGLAGGDTQYF. CDR3 bases: TGTGCCAGCAGCCGCGGACTAGCGGGGGGGGATACGCAGTATTTT.